This TCR beta chain derives from a study of cytomegalovirus exposure and HLA in healthy donors. Healthy bone marrow donors made up the donors. Donors showed nominal health when sampled, although they likely had unrecorded immune exposures. Points from the study as a whole: Earlier analysis yielded a pattern in which most TCR beta V segments were productive about 87% or about 30% of the time.

A few counts support this clone. Its antigen is undetermined. Primers: 60 Vbeta forward and 13 Jbeta reverse. Assay: immunoSEQ multiplex PCR; the TCRdb copy retains only in-frame clones and omits some. The sample consists of about 160,000 clones, approximately 82% of them appearing once. This TCR derives from a man aged 50-59 years in good health and CMV-seropositive. The specimen sequenced was PBMCs.

DNA of the CDR3: TGTGCCAGCAGCGTGTCCGGACAGAATGAAGCTTTCTTT. Encoded protein: CASSVSGQNEAFF. The rearrangement links TRBV9 to TRBJ1-1; tentatively, D is TRBD1 (6 bases). There are 13 residues in the CDR3. Per the germline V gene, CDR1 is SGDLS and CDR2 is YYNGEE. The V gene lost 2 bases and the J gene lost 7 bases, with 12 bases spanning the gap.